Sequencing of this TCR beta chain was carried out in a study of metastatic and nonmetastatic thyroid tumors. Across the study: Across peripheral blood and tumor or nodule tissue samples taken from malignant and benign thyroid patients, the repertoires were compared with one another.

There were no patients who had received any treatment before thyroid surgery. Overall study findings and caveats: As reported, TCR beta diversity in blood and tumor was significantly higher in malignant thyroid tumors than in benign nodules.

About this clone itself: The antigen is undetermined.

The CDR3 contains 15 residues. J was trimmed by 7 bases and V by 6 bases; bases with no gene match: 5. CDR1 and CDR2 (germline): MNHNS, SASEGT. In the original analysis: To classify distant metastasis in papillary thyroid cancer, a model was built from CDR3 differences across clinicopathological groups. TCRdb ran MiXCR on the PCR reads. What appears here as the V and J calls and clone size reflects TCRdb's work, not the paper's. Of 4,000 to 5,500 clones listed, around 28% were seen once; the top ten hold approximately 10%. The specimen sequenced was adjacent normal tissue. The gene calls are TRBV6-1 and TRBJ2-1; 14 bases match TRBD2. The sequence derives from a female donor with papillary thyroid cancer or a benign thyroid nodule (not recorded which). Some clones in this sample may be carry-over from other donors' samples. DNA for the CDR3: TGTGCCAGCAGCATGGGGACTAGCGGGAGTAATGAGCAGTTCTTC. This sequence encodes CASSMGTSGSNEQFF.